These 2 T cell receptor beta chains share one sample of origin, sequenced in a study of Ad26.COV2.S vaccination and SARS-CoV-2 variants (dated by TCRdb to the early 2020s). Reading the label with the study, this specimen's treatment or condition is: about 20 received Ad26.COV2.S at low or high dose, single or two shots; a few received placebo; per-sample allocation not given. Repertoires of vaccine and placebo recipients were sequenced from samples collected on day 63 after the first injection. Library creation used the immunoSEQ multiplex PCR assay. The table comes from immuneACCESS by way of TCRdb, which keeps in-frame sequences with V and J called. Part of the clones is missing from these tables; in studies checked, under half for an unresolved V gene and the rest for unknown reasons. The sample table shows roughly 250,000 clones, and around nine tenths are seen once. Under 3% of the sample goes to the ten largest clones.

The starting material was peripheral blood, obtained in a trial of Ad26.COV2.S vaccine versus placebo. All receptors come from a person aged 18-60 years who received the Ad26.COV2.S COVID-19 vaccine or a placebo.

The genes are TRBV7-6 and TRBJ2-3, with 9 bases matching TRBD1. The junction had 2 bases not matched to a gene; V was cut back by 6 bases and J by 4 bases. The CDR3 spans 13 residues. Germline V gene data show CDR1 as SGHVS and CDR2 as FNYEAQ. The CDR3 sequence is CASSRTGADTQYF. The CDR3 bases are TGTGCCAGCAGTCGGACAGGGGCAGATACGCAGTATTTT.

The chain uses TRBV6-1 and TRBJ1-1; 7 bases are shared with TRBD1. This CDR3 comprises 16 residues. CDR1 is MNHNS, CDR2 SASEGT, per germline. V was pared by 3 bases and J by 3 bases, with 10 bases of the junction left unmatched. The CDR3 loop is CASSESESRGDTEAFF. The CDR3 DNA reads TGTGCCAGCAGTGAGTCCGAGTCCAGGGGGGACACTGAAGCTTTCTTT.